The 31 T cell receptor beta chains reported below all come from one sample, sequenced in a study of OX40 agonist ivuxolimab in advanced cancers. Repertoires were generated with immunoSEQ multiplex PCR, while TCRdb's copy carries only in-frame clones and drops some. In the table there are approximately 87,000 clones, over 75% of which are singletons. The input for sequencing was CD4+ or CD8+ T cells sorted from blood, taken in a trial of the OX40 agonist ivuxolimab. The origin of the receptors is an adult with an advanced solid tumor such as melanoma, head and neck, liver or kidney cancer.

This clone has only one observation. J is TRBJ2-1 and V is TRBV10-3, with 15 bases that match TRBD2. Germline CDR1 and CDR2: ENHRY and SYGVKD. The CDR3 is 17 residues long. Trimming removed 6 bases from V and 6 bases from J; junction bases left unmatched: 9. In DNA, the CDR3 is TGTGCCATCAGGACAGGACTAGCGGGAGGGGACGGCAATGAGCAGTTCTTC. Its protein product is CAIRTGLAGGDGNEQFF.

This chain connects TRBV2 to TRBJ2-4; D not certain. The germline gives CDR1 SNHLY, CDR2 FYNNEI. V dropped 4 bases and J dropped 1 base, with 8 bases sitting between them. The CDR3 has 14 residues. The CDR3 DNA follows: TGTGCCAGCAGTGTAGGCTCCGCCAAAAACATTCAGTACTTC. Translating it yields CASSVGSAKNIQYF.

The chain is built from TRBV4-1 and TRBJ1-1, with 8 bases fitting TRBD1. The CDR3 sequence is 17 residues long. Unmatched junction bases numbered 9, after V lost 0 bases and J lost 3 bases. Germline CDR1 reads MGHRA; CDR2 reads YSYEKL. CDR3 residues: CASSQEGQGYEDTEAFF. DNA of the CDR3: TGCGCCAGCAGCCAAGAAGGACAGGGTTATGAGGACACTGAAGCTTTCTTT.

This clone was recorded only once. The genes are TRBV21-1 and TRBJ2-7; the D call in the table, TRBD2, was not verified against the DNA. TRBV21-1 represents a pseudogene. The CDR3 is 15 residues long. The CDR3 is CASSEEVGLGYEQYF. The CDR3 DNA follows: TGTGCCAGCAGCGAAGAGGTCGGACTAGGCTACGAGCAGTACTTC.

This rearrangement joins TRBV5-3 to TRBJ2-5; D is possibly TRBD1 (5 bases). The J call may not be correct, given that the DNA end is closer to TRBJ2-7. Being an ORF, TRBV5-3 has a function that is uncertain. The CDR3 has 14 amino acids. CDR3 DNA: TGTGCCAGAAGCTTGCAGGACATATTACGCGAGCAGTACTTC. It yields the protein CARSLQDILREQYF.

This clone was seen a handful of times. The J gene is TRBJ2-7, the V gene TRBV5-1, with a weak D call TRBD1 (6 bases). Per the germline V gene, CDR1 is SGHRS and CDR2 is YFSETQ. Trimming stripped 4 bases from V and 4 bases from J, with 12 bases between. The CDR3 consists of 13 residues. The CDR3 DNA follows: TGCGCCAGCAGCGTCAATACAGGGTACGAGCAGTACTTC. Translation: CASSVNTGYEQYF.

The chain uses TRBV19 and TRBJ2-7; 11 nucleotides align to TRBD2. The germline CDR1 and CDR2 sequences are LNHDA and SQIVND (reference sequence). The J segment lost 5 bases and the V segment lost 7 bases, leaving 4 bases of the junction unmatched. The CDR3 has 13 amino acids. The CDR3 loop reads CASKALAGDEQYF. In DNA form, the CDR3 reads TGTGCCAGTAAGGCACTAGCGGGAGACGAGCAGTACTTC. The full variable domain, with the rest looked up from reference TRBV19 and TRBJ2-7, is DGGITQSPKYLFRKEGQNVTLSCEQNLNHDAMYWYRQDPGQGLRLIYYSQIVNDFQKGDIAEGYSVSREKKESFPLTVTSAQKNPTAFYLCASKALAGDEQYFGPGTRLTVT.

This clone is a singleton in its sample. The chain recombines TRBV12-5 with TRBJ2-5, with D perhaps being TRBD1 or TRBD2 (5 bases each). This CDR3 contains 13 residues. Germline V gives CDR1 LGHNT, CDR2 FRNRAP. V dropped 6 bases and J dropped 3 bases, with 11 bases sitting between them. Written as DNA, the CDR3 is TGTGCTAGTGGACGTGGGACGGAAGAGACCCAGTACTTC. This encodes CASGRGTEETQYF.

This chain joins TRBV5-1 and TRBJ2-7; 7 bases line up with TRBD1. The CDR3 is 15 amino acids. V dropped 1 base and J dropped 0; count of bases not matched to a gene: 4. Germline assignment: CDR1 SGHRS and CDR2 YFSETQ. This CDR3 reads CASSLTGASSYEQYF. Written as DNA, the CDR3 is TGCGCCAGCAGCTTGACAGGGGCGAGCTCCTACGAGCAGTACTTC.

This chain uses TRBV6-1 with TRBJ2-3; 7 nucleotides align to TRBD1. Trimming at V came to 6 bases and at J to 0 bases, leaving 6 bases not matched to a gene. Per the germline V gene, CDR1 is MNHNS and CDR2 is SASEGT. This CDR3 is 15 amino acids long. CDR3 coding DNA: TGTGCCAGCAGCGGATCGACAGGGAGCACAGATACGCAGTATTTT. Its protein is CASSGSTGSTDTQYF.

This clone was observed a single time. This chain connects TRBV9 to TRBJ2-3; 7 positions match TRBD2. The CDR3 loop spans 17 amino acids. J lost 0 bases, V lost 3 bases, and 10 bases had no gene match. Germline-derived CDR1 and CDR2 are SGDLS and YYNGEE. CDR3 protein: CASSAGPSSGSTDTQYF. The CDR3, as DNA: TGTGCCAGCAGCGCCGGTCCGTCTAGCGGAAGCACAGATACGCAGTATTTT.

This clone was detected a few times. The chain links TRBV6-1 to TRBJ2-1; possible D gene TRBD1, 7 bases. Trimming pared 4 bases from V and 4 bases from J, leaving 11 bases between. Germline V gives CDR1 MNHNS, CDR2 SASEGT. This CDR3 is built from 14 residues. The CDR3: CASSGAGGYNEQFF. The CDR3 nucleotides read TGTGCCAGCAGTGGGGCAGGGGGGTACAATGAGCAGTTCTTC.

A note on this clone: The junction and the germline gene differ at one end; a read error may be behind it. The gene calls are TRBV7-7 and TRBJ2-5, with 13 bases matching TRBD2. Germline V CDR1 and CDR2: SSHAT, FNYEAQ (reference sequence). CDR3 length equals 16 residues. The CDR3 bases are TGTGCTAGCAGCCCGGGGACTAGCGGGATGGTGGAGACCCAGTACTTC. Amino acids: CASSPGTSGMVETQYF.

About this clone: The CDR3 does not end in the conserved phenylalanine or tryptophan, so this is likely a read error. The DNA is omitted, as the CDR3 cannot be located on it reliably, and the CDR3 follows TCRdb's listing. The chain has TRBV15 and TRBJ1-2; TRBD1 reflects the table's D call only, with no check against the DNA. Inclusive of both ends, the CDR3 amounts to 11 amino acids. The germline V gene encodes CDR1 LNHNV and CDR2 YYDKDF (reference sequence). The CDR3 loop reads CATSRDYLTVR.

This clone was seen once. The rearrangement joins TRBV5-4 to TRBJ2-6; no reliable D call. Germline CDR1 SGHNT, CDR2 YYREEE (reference sequence). Deletions cut 3 bases from V and 2 bases from J, with 0 bases between. This CDR3 region has 12 residues. CDR3 region: CASSSGANVLTF. The CDR3 region has the DNA TGTGCCAGCAGCTCTGGGGCCAACGTCCTGACTTTC.

The chain recombines TRBV5-1 with TRBJ2-5, with 8 nucleotides matching TRBD2. Losses at the gene ends were 1 base for V and 3 bases for J; bases not matched to a gene: 2. The CDR3 runs to 14 residues. From germline, CDR1 is SGHRS and CDR2 YFSETQ. The CDR3 bases are TGCGCCAGCAGCTTGACTAGCGGCAAAGAGACCCAGTACTTC. As protein: CASSLTSGKETQYF.

The CDR3 loop reads CASSQDGPGRPTGELFF. CDR3 DNA sequence: TGCGCCAGCAGCCAAGACGGTCCCGGGAGGCCCACCGGGGAGCTGTTTTTT. This rearrangement joins TRBV4-1 to TRBJ2-2; TRBD2 matches 7 bases. The V and J ends lost 0 bases and 4 bases, in that order; junction bases with no gene match: 8. The CDR3 length is 17 residues. From germline, CDR1 is MGHRA and CDR2 YSYEKL.

This sequence joins TRBV6-5 and TRBJ1-1; the D is unclear. Trimming removed 5 bases from V and 5 bases from J, with 12 bases in between. Germline CDR1 is MNHEY and CDR2 is SVGAGI. CDR3 size: 13 residues. DNA of the CDR3: TGTGCCAGCAGTGAAGCATTCTCGACTGAAGCTTTCTTT. Amino acid sequence: CASSEAFSTEAFF.

The chain uses TRBV6-5 and TRBJ2-5, with D uncertain. Germline V CDR1 and CDR2: MNHEY, SVGAGI. Trimming took 5 bases from V and 4 from J, leaving 5 bases between them. The CDR3 is made up of 11 amino acids. CDR3 loop: CASSVIETQYF. The DNA of the CDR3 is TGTGCCAGCAGTGTTATAGAGACCCAGTACTTC.

The chain employs TRBV28 and TRBJ2-7; 9 bases line up with TRBD1. Germline trimming cut 5 bases from V and 5 bases from J; bases unmatched to any gene: 10. The CDR3 extends over 15 amino acids. CDR1 and CDR2 (germline): MDHEN, SYDVKM. CDR3 DNA: TGTGCCAGCAGTCCGCCCGGACAGGGGAAACACGAGCAGTACTTC. Amino acid sequence: CASSPPGQGKHEQYF.

The V and J genes are TRBV6-6 and TRBJ1-2; 8 bases agree with TRBD1. The CDR3 contains 15 residues. Germline V gene lookup returns CDR1 MNHNY and CDR2 SVGAGI (reference sequence). V lost 6 bases, J lost 3 bases, and 9 bases stayed unmatched. CDR3 amino acids: CASSTGAGGDYGYTF. The CDR3 DNA reads as TGTGCCAGCAGCACGGGGGCAGGGGGCGACTATGGCTACACCTTC.

The chain uses TRBV28 and TRBJ1-2; TRBD1 might be the D (5 bases). This CDR3 comprises 14 residues. Trimming removed 2 bases from V and 4 bases from J, with 11 bases in between. The germline V gene encodes CDR1 MDHEN and CDR2 SYDVKM. The CDR3 here is CASSLTGLSYGYTF. The CDR3 DNA sequence: TGTGCCAGCAGTTTAACAGGACTTAGCTATGGCTACACCTTC.

The chain joins TRBV4-1 to TRBJ2-3; 8 positions match TRBD2. The CDR3 contains 17 residues. With V trimmed by 3 bases and J by 3 bases, 11 bases remained unmatched. Germline V gives CDR1 MGHRA, CDR2 YSYEKL. The CDR3 region is CASSHTYKAGETDTQYF. Written as DNA, the CDR3 is TGCGCCAGCAGCCACACCTATAAAGCGGGAGAAACAGATACGCAGTATTTT.

The CDR3 is CASNTFSRGGGDEQYF. In nucleotides, the CDR3 is TGTGCCAGCAACACATTCAGCCGGGGCGGGGGGGACGAGCAGTACTTC. The V and J genes are TRBV6-6 and TRBJ2-7, with 9 bases matching TRBD2. The junction had 15 bases not matched to a gene; V was cut back by 7 bases and J by 5 bases. Germline V lookup: CDR1 MNHNY, CDR2 SVGAGI (reference sequence). The CDR3 extends over 16 amino acids.

The CDR3 loop reads CASSPSQADTQYF. The DNA for the CDR3 is TGTGCCAGCAGCCCTTCACAGGCAGATACGCAGTATTTT. This chain joins TRBV11-2 and TRBJ2-3; D is perhaps TRBD1 (5 bases). This CDR3 region has 13 residues. Germline V lookup: CDR1 SGHAT, CDR2 FQNNGV. V was trimmed by 5 bases and J by 4 bases, leaving 10 bases between them.

This sequence joins TRBV7-6 and TRBJ2-5; D gene uncertain. This CDR3 is built from 15 residues. CDR1 is SGHVS and CDR2 is FNYEAQ in the germline V gene. Between the trimmed V and J ends, which lost 5 bases and 1 base, there was a span of 14 bases. CDR3 nucleotides: TGTGCCAGCAGCCGTACTCGAAACAGCCAAGAGACCCAGTACTTC. Its translation is CASSRTRNSQETQYF.

This sequence joins TRBV2 and TRBJ1-5, with D perhaps TRBD1 (5 bases). The CDR3 covers 13 residues. V was trimmed by 4 bases and J by 5 bases, leaving 9 bases between them. Germline CDR1 and CDR2: SNHLY and FYNNEI. The CDR3, as DNA: TGTGCCAGCAGTGCAGGGACCGATCAGCCCCAGCATTTT. Its protein is CASSAGTDQPQHF.

This clone showed up just once. The chain recombines TRBV30 with TRBJ2-5, with 10 bases that match TRBD2. The CDR3 runs to 14 residues. V dropped 4 bases and J dropped 5; count of bases not matched to a gene: 7. Germline V gene data show CDR1 as GTSNPN and CDR2 as SVGIG (reference sequence). CDR3 bases: TGTGCCTGGAATAGCGGGAGGTTTGGGGAGACCCAGTACTTC. Residues: CAWNSGRFGETQYF. Drawing the rest from reference TRBV30 and TRBJ2-5, the complete variable domain is SQTIHQWPATLVQPVGSPLSLECTVEGTSNPNLYWYRQAAGRGLQLLFYSVGIGQISSEVPQNLSASRPQDRQFILSSKKLLLSDSGFYLCAWNSGRFGETQYFGPGTRLLVL.

The chain carries TRBV5-4 and TRBJ2-5; D unclear. V lost 0 bases, J lost 3 bases, and 6 bases lay in between. The CDR3 has 13 amino acids. Germline loops: CDR1 SGHNT, CDR2 YYREEE (reference sequence). The CDR3 region is CASSLDRKETQYF. For the CDR3, the DNA is TGTGCCAGCAGCTTGGACAGAAAAGAGACCCAGTACTTC.

The rearrangement links TRBV7-3 to TRBJ2-3; tentative D call: TRBD2 (5 bases). Trimming cost V 3 bases and J 3 bases, with 10 bases left between them. The CDR3 is made up of 14 amino acids. The germline V gene has CDR1 SGHTA and CDR2 FQGTGA. CDR3 DNA sequence: TGTGCCAGCAGCTTGGGTGAGGGAACAGATACGCAGTATTTT. Translating gives CASSLGEGTDTQYF. Variable domain in full (rest from reference TRBV7-3 and TRBJ2-3): GAGVSQTPSNKVTEKGKYVELRCDPISGHTALYWYRQSLGQGPEFLIYFQGTGAADDSGLPNDRFFAVRPEGSVSTLKIQRTERGDSAVYLCASSLGEGTDTQYFGPGTRLTVL.

The chain joins TRBV29-1 to TRBJ2-2; 9 bases line up with TRBD1. V shed 6 bases and J 4 bases; nucleotides not matched to a gene: 6. The CDR3 runs 14 residues. From germline, CDR1 is SQVTM and CDR2 ANQGSEA. In DNA form, the CDR3 reads TGCAGCGTGAGGACAGGGGAGACCACCGGGGAGCTGTTTTTT. Translating gives CSVRTGETTGELFF.